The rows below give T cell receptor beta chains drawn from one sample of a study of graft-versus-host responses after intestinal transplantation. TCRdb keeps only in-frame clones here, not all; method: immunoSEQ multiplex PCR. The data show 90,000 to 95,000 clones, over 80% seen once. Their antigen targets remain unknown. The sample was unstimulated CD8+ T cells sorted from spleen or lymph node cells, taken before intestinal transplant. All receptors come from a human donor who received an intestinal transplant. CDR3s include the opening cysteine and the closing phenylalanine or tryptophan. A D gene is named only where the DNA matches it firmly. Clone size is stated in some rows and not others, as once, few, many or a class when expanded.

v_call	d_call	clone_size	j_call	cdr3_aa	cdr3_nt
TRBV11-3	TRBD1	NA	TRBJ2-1	CASSLVGQVQYEQFF	TGTGCCAGCAGCTTAGTGGGACAGGTCCAATATGAGCAGTTCTTC
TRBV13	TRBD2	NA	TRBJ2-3	CASSFLTGLAASTDTQYF	TGTGCCAGCAGCTTCCTAACGGGACTAGCGGCGAGCACAGATACGCAGTATTTT
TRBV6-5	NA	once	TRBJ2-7	CASSYSRGVEQYF	TGTGCCAGCAGTTACTCTCGCGGGGTGGAGCAGTACTTC
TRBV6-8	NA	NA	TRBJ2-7	CASYRPGTWEQYF	TGTGCCAGCTACCGCCCCGGGACTTGGGAGCAGTACTTC
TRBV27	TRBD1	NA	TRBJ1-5	CASSLGTASNQPQHF	TGTGCCAGCAGTTTAGGGACAGCTAGCAATCAGCCCCAGCACTTT
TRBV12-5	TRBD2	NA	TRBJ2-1	CASGLHTSGSYNEQFF	TGTGCTAGTGGTTTGCATACTAGCGGGAGCTACAATGAGCAGTTCTTC
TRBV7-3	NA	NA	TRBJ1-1	CASSLTGNTEAFF	TGTGCCAGCAGCTTAACCGGGAACACTGAAGCTTTCTTT
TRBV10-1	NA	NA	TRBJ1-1	CASDKQGNTEAFF	TGCGCCAGCGATAAACAGGGTAACACTGAAGCTTTCTTT
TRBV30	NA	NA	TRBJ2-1	CAWSVREALFF	TGTGCCTGGAGTGTACGAGAGGCCCTGTTCTTC
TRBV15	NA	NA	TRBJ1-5	CATSRDRGQPQHF	TGTGCCACCAGCAGAGATAGGGGGCAGCCCCAGCATTTT
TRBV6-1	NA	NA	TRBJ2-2	CASSDSYTGELFF	TGTGCCAGCAGTGATAGCTACACCGGGGAGCTGTTTTTT
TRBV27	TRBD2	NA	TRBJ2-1	CASRLAGAYNEQFF	TGTGCCAGCAGGCTAGCGGGGGCTTACAATGAGCAGTTCTTC
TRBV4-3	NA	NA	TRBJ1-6	CASSQDSAGYSPLHF	TGCGCCAGCAGCCAAGATTCCGCGGGGTATTCACCCCTCCACTTT